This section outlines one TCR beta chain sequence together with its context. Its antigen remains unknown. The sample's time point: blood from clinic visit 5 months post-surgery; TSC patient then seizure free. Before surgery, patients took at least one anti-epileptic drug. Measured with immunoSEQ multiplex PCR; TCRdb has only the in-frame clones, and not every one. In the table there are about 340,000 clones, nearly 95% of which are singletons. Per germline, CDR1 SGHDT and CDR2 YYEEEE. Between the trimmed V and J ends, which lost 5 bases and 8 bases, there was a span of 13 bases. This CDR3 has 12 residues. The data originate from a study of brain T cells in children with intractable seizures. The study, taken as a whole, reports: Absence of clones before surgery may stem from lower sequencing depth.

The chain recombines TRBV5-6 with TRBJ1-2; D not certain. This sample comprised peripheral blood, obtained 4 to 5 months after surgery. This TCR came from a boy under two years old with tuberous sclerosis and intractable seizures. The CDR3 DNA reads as TGTGCCAGCAGTTTGACGACTGTCGGCTACACCTTC. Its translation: CASSLTTVGYTF. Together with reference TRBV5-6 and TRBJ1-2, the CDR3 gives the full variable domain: DAGVTQSPTHLIKTRGQQVTLRCSPKSGHDTVSWYQQALGQGPQFIFQYYEEEERQRGNFPDRFSGHQFPNYSSELNVNALLLGDSALYLCASSLTTVGYTFGSGTRLTVV.